These 26 T cell receptor beta chains originate from one sample sequenced in a study of identical twins. A single record per CDR3 protein comes from TCRdb applying MiXCR to the 5' RACE reads. Among hundreds of thousands of distinct CDR3 sequences listed, 7% were seen once. The sample also formed part of further work on yellow fever vaccine responses in identical twins.

Sequenced sample: memory (CD45RO+) T cells sorted from blood. These receptors were collected from a woman aged 18 to 35 in good health.

In its sample, this clonotype was seen many times. This rearrangement joins TRBV5-1 to TRBJ2-7, with 8 bases matching TRBD2. Losses at the gene ends were 5 bases for V and 2 bases for J; bases not matched to a gene: 9. This CDR3 has 15 residues. CDR1 SGHRS and CDR2 YFSETQ come from the germline V gene. The CDR3: CASSPRVAGPYEQYF. The CDR3 nucleotides read TGCGCCAGCAGTCCCAGGGTAGCGGGACCCTACGAGCAGTACTTC.

The chain joins TRBV2 to TRBJ2-4; D is ambiguous. CDR1 is SNHLY and CDR2 is FYNNEI in the germline V gene. V lost 6 bases to trimming and J lost 0 bases, with 12 bases between them. The CDR3 length is 15 residues. In DNA, the CDR3 is TGTGCCAGCAGGTCGACCATCTTAGCCAAAAACATTCAGTACTTC. Amino acids: CASRSTILAKNIQYF. Full variable domain (remainder filled in from reference TRBV2 and TRBJ2-4): EPEVTQTPSHQVTQMGQEVILRCVPISNHLYFYWYRQILGQKVEFLVSFYNNEISEKSEIFDDQFSVERPDGSNFTLKIRSTKLEDSAMYFCASRSTILAKNIQYFGAGTRLSVL.

J is TRBJ1-5 and V is TRBV19; TRBD1 matches 7 bases. Germline CDR1 and CDR2: LNHDA and SQIVND (reference sequence). The CDR3 has 14 residues. Trimming at V came to 10 bases and at J to 7 bases, leaving 13 bases not matched to a gene. The CDR3 loop is CATRPSGGSQPQHF. DNA for the CDR3: TGTGCCACCCGACCCTCAGGGGGTAGCCAGCCCCAGCATTTT.

This clonotype was seen only a few times. The V call is TRBV10-3, the J call TRBJ2-5, with 9 nucleotides matching TRBD2. The CDR3 totals 16 residues. Losses at the gene ends were 3 bases for V and 9 bases for J; bases not matched to a gene: 14. Germline V CDR1 and CDR2: ENHRY, SYGVKD. CDR3: CAISDGAGGAIWAQYF. The CDR3 DNA reads TGTGCCATCAGTGACGGAGCGGGAGGCGCCATTTGGGCCCAGTACTTC.

This clonotype was recorded many times. J is TRBJ2-5 and V is TRBV20-1, with 7 nucleotides matching TRBD2. V shed 3 bases and J 5 bases; nucleotides not matched to a gene: 21. The CDR3 covers 18 residues. Germline CDR1 DFQATT, CDR2 SNEGSKA (reference sequence). Here the CDR3 DNA reads TGCAGTGCTAGTCGACCTACCTACTGGGCGGGGGAGAGGGAGACCCAGTACTTC. It is translated as CSASRPTYWAGERETQYF.

There are a few counts of this clonotype. V usage is TRBV20-1 and J usage is TRBJ2-5, with 8 bases identical to TRBD2. Per the germline V gene, CDR1 is DFQATT and CDR2 is SNEGSKA (reference sequence). J was trimmed by 5 bases and V by 6 bases; bases with no gene match: 8. This CDR3 is 13 amino acids long. Here the CDR3 DNA reads TGCAGTGCGCCTCGGGGGGGCGATGAGACCCAGTACTTC. It is translated as CSAPRGGDETQYF.

The chain uses TRBV4-1 and TRBJ2-1; D might be TRBD2 (5 bases). The CDR3 is 16 residues long. Trimming pared 3 bases from V and 0 bases from J, leaving 12 bases between. Germline loops: CDR1 MGHRA, CDR2 YSYEKL. CDR3 protein: CASSQDVGSSYNEQFF. The CDR3 coding sequence is TGCGCCAGCAGCCAGGATGTGGGGAGCTCCTACAATGAGCAGTTCTTC.

This clonotype was picked up many times. The chain employs TRBV12-3 or TRBV12-4 and TRBJ1-2; D is ambiguous. The CDR3 extends over 14 amino acids. The V and J ends lost 3 bases and 4 bases respectively, with 12 bases between them. The CDR3 spells CASSLREGVYGYTF. CDR3 nucleotides: TGTGCCAGCAGTTTGAGAGAGGGTGTCTATGGCTACACCTTC.

This clonotype was observed a few times. The chain combines TRBV10-3 with TRBJ1-2, with D hard to call. This CDR3 has 12 residues. Trimming removed 10 bases from V and 6 bases from J, with 15 bases in between. Germline assignment: CDR1 ENHRY and CDR2 SYGVKD. The CDR3 DNA reads as TGTGCCACCCTAGGTCTTCTGAATGGCTACACCTTC. Translated: CATLGLLNGYTF.

The table lists this clonotype with many counts. The V gene is TRBV5-1, the J gene TRBJ2-6; the D is unclear. The CDR3 runs 15 residues. V shed 3 bases and J shed 0 bases, with 7 bases lying between them. The germline gives CDR1 SGHRS, CDR2 YFSETQ. The CDR3 protein is CASSWQDSGANVLTF. The CDR3 nucleotides read TGCGCCAGCAGCTGGCAAGACTCTGGGGCCAACGTCCTGACTTTC.

In regard to this clonotype: One end of the junction fails to match germline, which may point to a read error. The V call is TRBV14, the J call TRBJ2-7, with 9 bases identical to TRBD1. CDR1 and CDR2 from the germline V gene are SGHDN and FVKESK. CDR3 size: 17 residues. The CDR3 DNA follows: TGTGCCAGCAGCCAAGAGCGTATCGGGACAGGGCGCTACAAGCAGTACTTC. It specifies CASSQERIGTGRYKQYF.

This clonotype was counted many times. The V call is TRBV5-1, the J call TRBJ2-1; TRBD1 matches at 10 bases. Trimming removed 4 bases from V and 0 bases from J; junction bases left unmatched: 4. The CDR3 is made up of 16 amino acids. CDR1 is SGHRS and CDR2 is YFSETQ in the germline V gene. CDR3 DNA: TGCGCCAGCAGCCTAAGACAGGGGGCCTCCTACAATGAGCAGTTCTTC. Its protein product is CASSLRQGASYNEQFF.

This clonotype was seen only a few times. The genes are TRBV11-1 and TRBJ1-1; unclear D gene. Between the trimmed V and J ends, which lost 4 bases and 3 bases, there was a span of 9 bases. This CDR3 contains 13 residues. Germline V CDR1 and CDR2: SGHAT, FQDESV (reference sequence). CDR3 residues: CASSSSMDTEAFF. The CDR3 nucleotides read TGTGCCAGCAGCTCTAGTATGGACACTGAAGCTTTCTTT.

CDR3 nucleotide sequence: TGTGCCAGCAGCTCCTCGGGACAGGGGGTTTCCGAGCAGTACTTC. Encoded protein: CASSSSGQGVSEQYF. The genes are TRBV11-2 and TRBJ2-7; the match to TRBD1 covers 11 bases. This CDR3 comprises 15 residues. With 4 bases clipped from V and 6 bases from J, the junction kept 8 bases outside the gene matches. The germline V gene has CDR1 SGHAT and CDR2 FQNNGV. The variable domain in full, with the rest retrieved from reference TRBV11-2 and TRBJ2-7, is EAGVAQSPRYKIIEKRQSVAFWCNPISGHATLYWYQQILGQGPKLLIQFQNNGVVDDSQLPKDRFSAERLKGVDSTLKIQPAKLEDSAVYLCASSSSGQGVSEQYFGPGTRLTVT.

This clonotype was seen many times. The chain uses TRBV29-1 and TRBJ2-5, with a possible D match to TRBD2 (6 bases). The length of the CDR3 is 13 residues. The germline CDR1 and CDR2 sequences are SQVTM and ANQGSEA. Between the trimmed V and J ends, which lost 4 bases and 4 bases, there was a span of 13 bases. The CDR3 DNA reads TGCAGCGTTGGGGCAGGGCGGGGAGAGACCCAGTACTTC. Translated, it gives CSVGAGRGETQYF.

This chain connects TRBV3-1 to TRBJ2-1; 11 bases agree with TRBD2. CDR3 length: 15 residues. V gave up 11 bases and J gave up 7 bases; unmatched junction bases: 13. Germline V gene sequence: CDR1 LGHDT, CDR2 YNNKEL (reference sequence). The CDR3 sequence is CASSRSGGARNEQFF. The CDR3, as DNA: TGTGCCTCCTCCCGTAGCGGGGGGGCGCGGAATGAGCAGTTCTTC.

The chain joins TRBV10-1 to TRBJ2-2, with TRBD2 identical over 8 bases. The CDR3 is 14 residues long. The trim removed 4 bases at V and 5 bases at J, leaving 3 bases unmatched. Germline CDR1 WNHNN, CDR2 SYGVQD (reference sequence). CDR3 region: CASSAGLETGELFF. CDR3 bases: TGCGCCAGCAGTGCGGGACTAGAGACCGGGGAGCTGTTTTTT.

The table lists this clonotype with many counts. J is TRBJ2-2 and V is TRBV7-7; 7 nucleotides agree with TRBD1. V was clipped by 0 bases and J by 6 bases; unmatched bases: 7. This CDR3 contains 16 residues. CDR1 is SSHAT and CDR2 is FNYEAQ in the germline V gene (reference sequence). The CDR3 DNA reads as TGTGCCAGCAGCTTAGCGGCACAGGGGATCCCCGGGGAGCTGTTTTTT. Amino acids: CASSLAAQGIPGELFF.

This clonotype was seen a handful of times. CDR3 nucleotide sequence: TGTGCCAGCAGTCGGGACGTCACCTACGAGCAGTACGTC. As protein: CASSRDVTYEQYV. The chain is built from TRBV28 and TRBJ2-7, with D perhaps matching TRBD1 or TRBD2 (5 bases each). Germline-derived CDR1 and CDR2 are MDHEN and SYDVKM. There are 13 residues in the CDR3. Trimming took off 5 bases at V and 2 bases at J, with 10 bases between the two ends.

The rearrangement links TRBV6-5 to TRBJ1-1; TRBD1 is a possible D gene (5 bases). Germline lookup yields CDR1 MNHEY and CDR2 SVGAGI. The CDR3 runs 16 residues. V shed 4 bases and J shed 2 bases, with 17 bases lying between them. The CDR3 coding sequence is TGTGCCAGCAGTTCCCTCCAGGGTATACATAACACTGAAGCTTTCTTT. It translates to CASSSLQGIHNTEAFF.

This clonotype was detected a few times. The gene calls are TRBV5-5 and TRBJ2-2; 7 bases are a match to TRBD1. Germline lookup yields CDR1 SGHKS and CDR2 YYEKEE (reference sequence). Trimming cost V 4 bases and J 1 base; bases outside gene matches: 4. The CDR3 is made up of 15 amino acids. In DNA form, the CDR3 reads TGTGCCAGCAGCACAGGGACAGTGAACACCGGGGAGCTGTTTTTT. This encodes CASSTGTVNTGELFF. The complete variable domain, with remaining parts taken from reference TRBV5-5 and TRBJ2-2, reads DAGVTQSPTHLIKTRGQQVTLRCSPISGHKSVSWYQQVLGQGPQFIFQYYEKEERGRGNFPDRFSARQFPNYSSELNVNALLLGDSALYLCASSTGTVNTGELFFGEGSRLTVL.

This clonotype was recorded a few times. The genes are TRBV7-2 and TRBJ2-2; D gene ambiguous. The CDR3 totals 16 residues. The V end lost 2 bases, the J end lost 7 bases, and 17 bases lay between the germline ends. The germline V gene has CDR1 SGHTA and CDR2 FQGNSA. CDR3 in amino acids: CASSLSSQSSVGELFF. The CDR3 DNA follows: TGTGCCAGCAGCTTATCGAGCCAGTCCTCGGTCGGGGAGCTGTTTTTT.

This clonotype was counted between two and nine times. This sequence joins TRBV7-9 and TRBJ1-6; D remains unclear. Per germline, CDR1 SEHNR and CDR2 FQNEAQ (reference sequence). The ends were cut back, 7 bases at V and 5 bases at J, with 9 bases in the middle. The CDR3 extends over 13 amino acids. CDR3 nucleotide sequence: TGTGCCAGCACCTACGATCATAATTCACCCCTCCACTTT. This encodes CASTYDHNSPLHF.

The CDR3 region is CATSGAAGSNEQFF. The DNA of the CDR3 is TGTGCCACCAGTGGTGCAGCGGGATCCAATGAGCAGTTCTTC. The rearrangement links TRBV24-1 to TRBJ2-1; 7 bases map to TRBD2. V dropped 5 bases and J dropped 6; count of bases not matched to a gene: 6. This CDR3 has 14 residues. Per germline, CDR1 KGHDR and CDR2 SFDVKD.

This clonotype turned up a few times. The chain couples TRBV5-1 to TRBJ2-1; D may be TRBD2 (5 bases). The CDR3 is 23 amino acids. V shed 2 bases and J shed 2 bases, with 35 bases lying between them. CDR1 SGHRS and CDR2 YFSETQ come from the germline V gene. This CDR3 reads CASSLPLARAAGDGGRPYNEQFF. As DNA, the CDR3 is TGCGCCAGCAGCTTACCCCTGGCCCGTGCCGCGGGCGACGGTGGGAGACCCTACAATGAGCAGTTCTTC. Using reference TRBV5-1 and TRBJ2-1 for the parts outside the CDR3, the full variable domain is KAGVTQTPRYLIKTRGQQVTLSCSPISGHRSVSWYQQTPGQGLQFLFEYFSETQRNKGNFPGRFSGRQFSNSRSEMNVSTLELGDSALYLCASSLPLARAAGDGGRPYNEQFFGPGTRLTVL.

This sequence joins TRBV20-1 and TRBJ2-7; D remains unclear. CDR1 and CDR2 (germline): DFQATT, SNEGSKA (reference sequence). Deletions cut 6 bases from V and 0 bases from J, with 12 bases between. The CDR3 is made up of 13 amino acids. DNA for the CDR3: TGCAGTGCCCGGACGGAAAGCTCCTACGAGCAGTACTTC. Its translation is CSARTESSYEQYF.